This TCR beta chain was sequenced for a study of shared clonotypes between healthy human individuals. The wider study: A couple of women and three men aged 18 to 49 made up the donors. Study results and limitations: Generally, naive subsets (rather than memory subsets) showed larger estimated richness.

The CD4+ fraction was divided into a CD45RA+ naive subset and a CD45RA-negative memory subset. Clones were sequenced by immunoSEQ multiplex PCR, and TCRdb holds only the in-frame ones, with some missing. The table lists roughly 2.2 million clones, more than 80% of them singletons. To note about this clone: Its antigen is undetermined.

V was trimmed by 3 bases and J by 5 bases, leaving 13 bases between them. The CDR3 has 14 amino acids. Germline CDR1 reads MNHNS; CDR2 reads SASEGT. This receptor was taken from a man between 18 and 29 years old in good health. Some clones in this sample may be carry-over from other donors' samples. The gene calls are TRBV6-1 and TRBJ1-1; D is possibly TRBD1 (5 bases). The sequenced sample was naive CD4+ T cells from PBMCs. The subset here: CD45RA+ positively selected. CDR3 nucleotides: TGTGCCAGCAGTGATTTGAGGGGATGGACTGAAGCTTTCTTT. Encoded protein: CASSDLRGWTEAFF.